This entry describes one TCR beta chain. Its antigen remains unidentified. The data belong to a study of T cell responses to AZD1222 COVID-19 vaccine. Study details: Second-dose recipients at about 4 or about 12 weeks were treated as one pooled group. Whole-study results and caveats: No day 14 peak samples; only post-peak repertoires were characterized.

The data were produced by immunoSEQ multiplex PCR, yet TCRdb's version contains in-frame clones alone and is incomplete. The table shows approximately 110,000 clones, with roughly 87% occurring only once. V gave up 3 bases and J gave up 4 bases, with 14 bases separating them. The CDR3 has 14 residues. Germline CDR1 GTSNPN, CDR2 SVGIG (reference sequence). The material sequenced was peripheral blood, taken on day 0 of AZD1222 vaccination. The chain uses TRBV30 and TRBJ2-3, with D tentatively TRBD2 (5 bases). This TCR derives from an adult in good health. The CDR3 DNA is TGTGCCTGGAGCAACGGACTGGGGTCAGATACGCAGTATTTT. It codes for CAWSNGLGSDTQYF. Complete variable domain (other parts from reference TRBV30 and TRBJ2-3): SQTIHQWPATLVQPVGSPLSLECTVEGTSNPNLYWYRQAAGRGLQLLFYSVGIGQISSEVPQNLSASRPQDRQFILSSKKLLLSDSGFYLCAWSNGLGSDTQYFGPGTRLTVL.